These 15 T cell receptor beta chains came from one sample sequenced in a study of blood T cell repertoires in COVID-19. Here immunoSEQ multiplex PCR was the method, and the copy in TCRdb shows in-frame clones only, minus some. The sample contains approximately 150,000 clones, over 70% of which appear only once. Specimen: peripheral blood. The receptors here all came from a man aged 50 to 60 who had recovered from COVID-19.

The chain carries TRBV7-9 and TRBJ1-6, with 7 bases matching TRBD1. The CDR3 totals 13 residues. In germline, CDR1 is SEHNR, CDR2 FQNEAQ (reference sequence). DNA for the CDR3: TGTGGGGGACAGAGCTCCTATAATTCACCCCTCCACTTT. It yields the protein CGGQSSYNSPLHF.

This CDR3 is CASSWGPRVWGEKLFF. In nucleotides, the CDR3 is TGTGCCAGCAGCTGGGGGCCGCGTGTTTGGGGGGAAAAACTGTTTTTT. V usage is TRBV11-2 and J usage is TRBJ1-4; D might be TRBD1 (6 bases). Per the germline V gene, CDR1 is SGHAT and CDR2 is FQNNGV. Trimming took off 4 bases at V and 8 bases at J, with 20 bases between the two ends. The CDR3 is 16 amino acids. Combining the CDR3 with reference TRBV11-2 and TRBJ1-4 gives the whole variable domain EAGVAQSPRYKIIEKRQSVAFWCNPISGHATLYWYQQILGQGPKLLIQFQNNGVVDDSQLPKDRFSAERLKGVDSTLKIQPAKLEDSAVYLCASSWGPRVWGEKLFFGSGTQLSVL.

The rearrangement joins TRBV13 to TRBJ1-2; 9 bases are a match to TRBD1. Germline V gives CDR1 PRHDT, CDR2 FYEKMQ (reference sequence). V lost 6 bases and J lost 6; bases outside the gene matches: 11. The CDR3 extends over 15 amino acids. CDR3 coding DNA: TGTGCCAGCAGTTCTCTCAAGACAGGGGGGGATGGCTACACCTTC. Its translation is CASSSLKTGGDGYTF.

The V gene is TRBV27, the J gene TRBJ1-2; weak D call: TRBD1 (6 bases). The V end was cut by 2 bases, the J end by 8 bases, with 9 bases between. This CDR3 region has 12 residues. Germline V lookup: CDR1 MNHEY, CDR2 SMNVEV (reference sequence). This chain's CDR3 is CASSLGGRGYTF. The CDR3 DNA reads as TGTGCCAGCAGTTTAGGGGGCCGGGGCTACACCTTC.

This clone was seen a handful of times. The V call is TRBV6-5, the J call TRBJ1-5; no reliable D call. There are 14 residues in the CDR3. The germline gives CDR1 MNHEY, CDR2 SVGAGI. V shed 6 bases and J shed 4 bases, with 13 bases lying between them. Written as DNA, the CDR3 is TGTGCCAGCAGATACGCCCATAGTAATCAGCCCCAGCATTTT. Translation: CASRYAHSNQPQHF.

About this clone itself: The junction departs from germline at one end; a sequencing error may be responsible. The chain links TRBV9 to TRBJ1-1; tentatively, D is TRBD1 (5 bases). Germline V gene sequence: CDR1 SGDLS, CDR2 YYNGEE. CDR3 length equals 13 residues. The CDR3 bases are TGTGCCAGCAGCGGGGGGACTAAGCGGGAAGCGTTCTTT. This codes for CASSGGTKREAFF.

The V gene is TRBV11-3, the J gene TRBJ1-1; D not resolved. The CDR3 is 13 amino acids. V lost 3 bases and J 4 bases, leaving 9 bases between the germline ends. CDR1 and CDR2 from the germline V gene are SGHNT and YENEEA. CDR3 sequence (DNA): TGTGCCAGCAGCTTTAGTTCGGGCACTGAAGCTTTCTTT. It codes for CASSFSSGTEAFF. Full variable domain (remainder filled in from reference TRBV11-3 and TRBJ1-1): EAGVVQSPRYKIIEKKQPVAFWCNPISGHNTLYWYLQNLGQGPELLIRYENEEAVDDSQLPKDRFSAERLKGVDSTLKIQPAELGDSAVYLCASSFSSGTEAFFGQGTRLTVV.

V and J are TRBV19 and TRBJ1-2; the D is unclear. The CDR3 has 15 amino acids. The V end was cut by 7 bases, the J end by 6 bases, with 21 bases between. Germline V gene lookup returns CDR1 LNHDA and CDR2 SQIVND (reference sequence). CDR3 region: CASMGPGREINGYTF. CDR3 in DNA: TGTGCCAGTATGGGCCCCGGGAGGGAGATCAATGGCTACACCTTC.

The chain carries TRBV11-3 and TRBJ1-4; 9 nucleotides match TRBD1. V lost 3 bases to trimming and J lost 10 bases; unmatched junction nucleotides: 15. Germline values: CDR1 SGHNT, CDR2 YENEEA. CDR3 length: 17 residues. CDR3 amino acids: CASSFDTRTGEKGKLFF. The CDR3 bases are TGTGCCAGCAGCTTTGACACCCGGACAGGGGAGAAAGGAAAACTGTTTTTT.

Of note for this clone: This sequence may be a read error, since a much larger clone differs from it by one base. The rearrangement links TRBV7-2 to TRBJ1-5; D is uncertain. Germline V gene data show CDR1 as SGHTA and CDR2 as FQGNSA. The CDR3 spans 12 residues. V dropped 3 bases and J dropped 3 bases, with 3 bases sitting between them. CDR3 nucleotides: TGTGCCAGCAGCTTCCACAATCAGCCCCAGCATTTT. Amino acid sequence: CASSFHNQPQHF.

The chain combines TRBV27 with TRBJ1-3, with 9 bases fitting TRBD1. Germline V gene data show CDR1 as MNHEY and CDR2 as SMNVEV (reference sequence). This CDR3 comprises 18 residues. With V trimmed by 5 bases and J by 0 bases, 11 bases remained unmatched. The CDR3 region is CASSPYRGRLSSGNTIYF. CDR3 nucleotides: TGTGCCAGCAGTCCCTACAGGGGGCGGCTGAGCTCTGGAAACACCATATATTTT.

The chain uses TRBV29-1 and TRBJ2-3, with D hard to call. Trimming left V 1 base short and J 4 bases short, with 3 bases between. The CDR3 sequence is 11 residues long. Germline V gene sequence: CDR1 SQVTM, CDR2 ANQGSEA. The DNA of the CDR3 is TGCAGCGTTGAAGTAGCAGATACGCAGTATTTT. It is translated as CSVEVADTQYF.

This chain connects TRBV6-5 to TRBJ1-2; no reliable D call. This CDR3 region has 13 residues. CDR1 and CDR2 (germline): MNHEY, SVGAGI. The V end was cut by 7 bases, the J end by 4 bases, with 13 bases between. CDR3 nucleotide sequence: TGTGCCAGCACCCAGGCCCCATCCTATGGCTACACCTTC. Translating gives CASTQAPSYGYTF.

J is TRBJ1-1 and V is TRBV19; TRBD1 aligns across 9 bases. The germline V gene has CDR1 LNHDA and CDR2 SQIVND (reference sequence). The CDR3 contains 13 residues. Trimming cost V 3 bases and J 5 bases; bases outside gene matches: 1. CDR3 bases: TGTGCCAGTAGTATGACAGGGGGTACTGAAGCTTTCTTT. Translating gives CASSMTGGTEAFF.

J is TRBJ1-2 and V is TRBV9; TRBD1 aligns across 9 bases. CDR3 length equals 15 residues. V lost 2 bases, J lost 0 bases, and 2 bases stayed unmatched. Germline CDR1 and CDR2: SGDLS and YYNGEE. CDR3 nucleotides: TGTGCCAGCAGCGTCGGGACAGGGTCTAACTATGGCTACACCTTC. It encodes CASSVGTGSNYGYTF.